A selection of T cell receptor beta chains follows, all from one sample in a study of blood T cell repertoires in COVID-19. Generated by immunoSEQ multiplex PCR, the TCRdb table keeps only in-frame clones and is missing some. The profile covers about 120,000 clones, with roughly 87% appearing a single time and roughly a tenth taken by the ten largest. Sequencing was carried out using peripheral blood. Receptors originate from a man aged 80 or over with acute or convalescent COVID-19. CDR3s leave out the opening cysteine and the closing phenylalanine or tryptophan.

J	V	length	CDR3
TRBJ2-2	TRBV6-5	11	ANRQGDTGELF
TRBJ2-1	TRBV5-6	14	ASSLDPGVSYNEQF
TRBJ1-2	TRBV5-3	12	ARRLGQEFYGYT
TRBJ2-3	TRBV5-1	13	ASSFTGTIADTQY
TRBJ2-3	TRBV19	12	ASSSLEPGDTQY
TRBJ1-1	TRBV11-2	13	ASSLSAGGLGSAF
TRBJ2-1	TRBV7-3	11	ASSQGQNNEQF
TRBJ2-3	TRBV5-4	13	ASSFERESPDTQY
TRBJ2-7	TRBV11-2	16	ASSFPGGGSTLNYEQY
TRBJ2-2	TRBV4-1	11	ASSQAGSGELF
TRBJ1-2	TRBV24-1	12	ATSDPGTGVGYT
TRBJ2-3	TRBV20-1	9	SARQGDTQY
TRBJ2-5	TRBV6-5	11	ASSPGLQETQY
TRBJ2-1	TRBV18	11	ASSPMPGNEQF
TRBJ2-7	TRBV20-1	9	RMTGTYEQY
TRBJ1-1	TRBV2	11	ARRSQGDTEAF
TRBJ2-3	TRBV6-2/TRBV6-3	15	ASSSGTSGSRADTQY
TRBJ1-1	TRBV2	11	ASKLWSNTEAF
TRBJ2-1	TRBV6-5	11	ASSITGGNEQF
TRBJ1-2	TRBV30	11	AWSVDINYGYT
TRBJ1-3	TRBV6-6	13	ASSYREGAGNTIY
TRBJ2-4	TRBV11-2	12	ASSLEGSKNIQY
TRBJ2-7	TRBV18	11	ASSRDKGHEQY
TRBJ1-6	TRBV2	13	ASGAGQGNRSPLH
TRBJ2-5	TRBV5-4	13	ASSLGARGEETQY
TRBJ2-3	TRBV19	19	ASSSGSASGTALGGTDTQY
TRBJ1-2	TRBV11-2	11	ASSLEGTAGYT
TRBJ2-7	TRBV11-2	12	ASRRGRGSYEQY
TRBJ1-1	TRBV27	13	ASSFDRLMNTEAF
TRBJ1-2	TRBV4-2	13	ASSPGGGVPYGYT
TRBJ2-7	TRBV5-6	13	ASSLVGTGVYEQY
TRBJ1-1	TRBV11-2	11	ASSLATGTEAF
TRBJ2-3	TRBV7-7	13	ASSARGRGTDTQY
TRBJ2-5	TRBV18	11	ASSEGAGETQY
TRBJ1-6	TRBV28	12	ASREGQYNSPLH
TRBJ1-4	TRBV30	9	AWSVEGKLF
TRBJ2-1	TRBV6-6	12	ASRPPERGGEQF
TRBJ1-5	TRBV3-1/TRBV3-2	13	ASSPTTVYNQPQH
TRBJ1-2	TRBV6-6	13	ASSYSPGSPTGYT
TRBJ1-4	TRBV25-1	14	ASSEWGGRTNEKLF
TRBJ2-6	TRBV18	15	ASSLLGRTTGANVLT
TRBJ1-2	TRBV6-5	12	ASSLTGGSYGYT
TRBJ2-5	TRBV5-4	14	ASKESGGLGQETQY
TRBJ1-1	TRBV5-4	12	ASSIQGVNTEAF
TRBJ1-2	TRBV2	12	ASSGGQGADGYT
TRBJ2-3	TRBV29-1	11	SVSATTTDTQY
TRBJ2-1	TRBV12-3/TRBV12-4	9	ASSLRGEQF
TRBJ2-3	TRBV5-1	13	ASSLGDSFSDTQY
TRBJ1-4	TRBV6-1	13	ASSESGATNEKLF
TRBJ2-7	TRBV30	11	AWGLAGFGEQY
TRBJ1-2	TRBV7-9	11	ASSLVGAYGYT
TRBJ2-1	TRBV5-1	14	ASSPTSGGTYNEQF
TRBJ2-2	TRBV2	13	ASSGLAGGIGELF
TRBJ2-5	TRBV9	12	ASRDSGGQETQY